This TCR beta chain was retrieved from a study of cytomegalovirus exposure and HLA in healthy donors. This clone was detected only a few times. PCR used 60 Vbeta primers and 13 Jbeta primers. Only in-frame clones appear in the TCRdb table, and some are missing; sequencing was by immunoSEQ multiplex PCR. The data show roughly 190,000 clones, 81% seen once. CDR1 SGHAT and CDR2 FQNNGV come from the germline V gene. The CDR3 runs to 13 residues. The V end was cut by 10 bases, the J end by 7 bases, with 18 bases between. The origin of this receptor is a man aged 50-60 years in good health and CMV-seronegative. Sequencing used PBMCs. V is TRBV11-2 and J is TRBJ2-3; the D gene is possibly TRBD2 (6 bases). CDR3 coding DNA: TGTGCCACCCTCCTTCCCGGGACTTATACGCAGTATTTT. Protein product: CATLLPGTYTQYF.